This T cell receptor (beta chain) emerged from a study of T cell changes during pregnancy in multiple sclerosis. Sequencing used immunoSEQ multiplex PCR; TCRdb keeps in-frame clones, though not all of them. The data show 50,000 to 75,000 clones, about 94% seen once. This CDR3 is built from 16 residues. Germline CDR1 and CDR2: MRHNA and SNTAGT. V lost 0 bases, J lost 8 bases, and 6 bases stayed unmatched. The sequencing used peripheral blood, collected in the third trimester of pregnancy. The rearrangement links TRBV6-4 to TRBJ2-1; 11 bases agree with TRBD2. This receptor was identified in a female donor in good health, enrolled as a control in a pregnancy study. CDR3 sequence reads: CASSDSASGGYHEQFF. In DNA, the CDR3 is TGTGCCAGCAGTGACTCGGCTAGCGGGGGGTACCATGAGCAGTTCTTC.